This TCR beta chain was documented in a study of tissue T cells after allogeneic stem cell transplantation. Study summary: This research-autopsy study prospectively enrolled adult allogeneic hematopoietic cell transplant recipients with steroid-refractory graft-versus-host disease.

The CDR3 length is 15 residues. The germline V gene encodes CDR1 LNHDA and CDR2 SQIVND (reference sequence). The protocol was immunoSEQ multiplex PCR, while the TCRdb copy is restricted to in-frame clones and leaves out a portion. The sample includes about 40,000 clones, approximately 92% of them seen just once. A note on this clone: The junction departs from the called germline gene at one end, perhaps through a read error.

This sequence originates from a woman between 35 and 75 years old who later had graft-versus-host disease after an allogeneic stem cell transplant. Sequencing was performed on blood, taken before transplantation. This chain connects TRBV19 to TRBJ1-1, with 11 positions matching TRBD1. CDR3 region: CASSADRGLKTEAFF. DNA for the CDR3: TGTGCCAGTAGTGCGGACAGGGGGCTGAAGACTGAAGCTTTCTTT.